These 10 T cell receptor beta chains originate from one sample sequenced in a study of cytomegalovirus exposure and HLA in healthy donors. Both 60 Vbeta primers and 13 Jbeta primers went into the PCR. Libraries were prepared by immunoSEQ multiplex PCR; TCRdb keeps only in-frame clonotypes and omits some of them. The table for this sample gives around 35,000 clones. Material: PBMCs. Receptor source: a woman aged 40 to 55 in good health and CMV-seropositive.

The chain combines TRBV6-5 with TRBJ1-1, with 7 bases lining up with TRBD1. Germline V lookup: CDR1 MNHEY, CDR2 SVGAGI. The CDR3 extends over 11 amino acids. The CDR3 spells CGTGSNTEAFF. The CDR3 nucleotides are TGTGGGACAGGATCGAACACTGAAGCTTTCTTT.

This sequence joins TRBV13 and TRBJ2-2; 8 positions agree with TRBD1. V trimming: 2 bases; J trimming: 4 bases; junction bases outside the gene matches: 3. The CDR3 consists of 15 residues. The germline V gene encodes CDR1 PRHDT and CDR2 FYEKMQ (reference sequence). Here the CDR3 DNA reads TGTGCCAGCAGCTTACGGACAGGGATCACCGGGGAGCTGTTTTTT. Translating gives CASSLRTGITGELFF.

For the CDR3, the DNA is TGTGCCAGCAGCCTTCGGACTAGCCTTTCTAATGAGCAGTTCTTC. It encodes CASSLRTSLSNEQFF. The J gene is TRBJ2-1, the V gene TRBV7-2; 8 nucleotides match TRBD2. This CDR3 has 15 amino acids. With 5 bases clipped from V and 7 bases from J, the junction kept 10 bases outside the gene matches. CDR1 is SGHTA and CDR2 is FQGNSA in the germline V gene.

This sequence joins TRBV28 and TRBJ2-1; 11 bases match TRBD2. CDR3 length: 14 residues. Germline CDR1 and CDR2: MDHEN and SYDVKM. Trimming removed 2 bases from V and 12 bases from J; junction bases left unmatched: 6. The DNA of the CDR3 is TGTGCCAGCAGTTTACCTAGCGGGAGGTCAGGGCAGTTCTTC. Residues: CASSLPSGRSGQFF.

This chain uses TRBV27 with TRBJ1-1; TRBD1 might be the D (5 bases). The V end was cut by 0 bases, the J end by 1 base, with 9 bases between. The CDR3 is 15 residues long. CDR1 and CDR2 from the germline V gene are MNHEY and SMNVEV (reference sequence). CDR3 protein: CASSLSGGANTEAFF. As DNA, the CDR3 is TGTGCCAGCAGTTTATCCGGGGGAGCGAACACTGAAGCTTTCTTT.

V is TRBV19 and J is TRBJ2-5; 12 bases align to TRBD2. Per the germline V gene, CDR1 is LNHDA and CDR2 is SQIVND (reference sequence). The CDR3 spans 15 residues. The junction had 6 bases not matched to a gene; V was cut back by 5 bases and J by 5 bases. CDR3 nucleotides: TGTGCCAGTAGTCTAGCGGGGGGGCCGGGGGAGACCCAGTACTTC. Translation: CASSLAGGPGETQYF.

The chain uses TRBV25-1 and TRBJ2-5; 12 bases agree with TRBD2. The J call may be faulty, since TRBJ2-7 better matches the DNA end. There are 16 residues in the CDR3. Germline V gene data show CDR1 as MGHDK and CDR2 as SYGVNS. CDR3 DNA: TGTGCCAGCAGACCCGGACTAGCGGGATTATCCTACGAGCAGTACTTC. As protein: CASRPGLAGLSYEQYF.

The chain couples TRBV29-1 to TRBJ2-1, with D tentatively TRBD2 (5 bases). The CDR3 totals 17 residues. Germline values: CDR1 SQVTM, CDR2 ANQGSEA. Between the trimmed V and J ends, which lost 2 bases and 6 bases, there was a span of 23 bases. CDR3 DNA sequence: TGCAGCGTTGAAATTAGAGCGGCCGATCTAAGAGGCAATGAGCAGTTCTTC. It specifies CSVEIRAADLRGNEQFF.

The rearrangement links TRBV5-1 to TRBJ2-3, with TRBD1 matching 9 bases. The CDR3 loop spans 14 amino acids. V gave up 5 bases and J gave up 4 bases; unmatched junction bases: 5. Germline CDR1 and CDR2: SGHRS and YFSETQ. The CDR3 nucleotides read TGCGCCAGCAGACAGGGGGCTAGTTCAGATACGCAGTATTTT. This translates into CASRQGASSDTQYF.

The V call is TRBV6-1, the J call TRBJ1-2; TRBD1 matches at 8 bases. The CDR3 contains 14 residues. Germline trimming cut 6 bases from V and 6 bases from J; bases unmatched to any gene: 9. CDR1 is MNHNS and CDR2 is SASEGT in the germline V gene. The CDR3 nucleotides read TGTGCCAGCAGAGGGCGGCAGGGGGCCGATGGCTACACCTTC. As protein: CASRGRQGADGYTF.